This T cell receptor beta chain was sequenced during a study of blood T cell repertoires in COVID-19. Study-wide context: The samples span acute and convalescent COVID-19 from the United States, Italy and Spain. The analysed material was cDNA or gDNA that came from T cells, B-cell-depleted T cells, or PBMCs.

V lost 5 bases and J lost 0, with 16 bases in between. The CDR3 is 16 residues long. Germline V gene data show CDR1 as MDHEN and CDR2 as SYDVKM. In the study's own analysis: The authors estimated nucleated cell counts from reference gene primer amplification. Sequenced by immunoSEQ multiplex PCR; TCRdb stores in-frame clones only, minus some. That table gives V, J and clone size, and the DNA gave D and trimming. The sample comprises tens of thousands of clones, about four fifths of which are singletons, and 5.4% rests with the top ten. The sequence derives from an elderly woman with active or convalescent COVID-19. Sequencing was performed on peripheral blood. The rearrangement joins TRBV28 to TRBJ1-1, with D uncertain. The CDR3 DNA is TGTGCCAGCAGTCCACCCTTAACTCTCATGAACACTGAAGCTTTCTTT. Its translation: CASSPPLTLMNTEAFF.